Below are 15 T cell receptor beta chains sequenced from a single sample in a study of control samples from healthy donors and cancer patients. The table came from immunoSEQ multiplex PCR; TCRdb's copy has only in-frame clones and leaves some out. The sample totals fewer than 200,000 clones. The sample comprised blood. These receptors were obtained from a woman in her 30s in good health.

The CDR3 loop is CASGLATGGETQYF. CDR3 sequence (DNA): TGTGCTAGTGGTTTGGCGACAGGGGGGGAGACCCAGTACTTC. The J gene is TRBJ2-5, the V gene TRBV12-5, with 9 bases that match TRBD1. The CDR3 length is 14 residues. V trimming: 1 base; J trimming: 5 bases; junction bases outside the gene matches: 2. Germline loops: CDR1 LGHNT, CDR2 FRNRAP.

This rearrangement joins TRBV19 to TRBJ2-2; weak D call: TRBD2 (7 bases). Germline loops: CDR1 LNHDA, CDR2 SQIVND (reference sequence). V was trimmed by 8 bases and J by 4 bases, leaving 17 bases between them. The CDR3 spans 15 residues. CDR3 nucleotides: TGTGCCAGTTCCACGGGGGGCCGCGGCACCGGGGAGCTGTTTTTT. Translated, it gives CASSTGGRGTGELFF.

This chain uses TRBV27 with TRBJ2-2; 10 nucleotides line up with TRBD1. With V trimmed by 5 bases and J by 11 bases, 17 bases remained unmatched. The CDR3 sequence is 17 residues long. CDR1 and CDR2 (germline): MNHEY, SMNVEV (reference sequence). CDR3: CASSKILRQGAGYELFF. The CDR3 DNA sequence: TGTGCCAGCAGTAAGATCTTAAGACAGGGGGCCGGATACGAGCTGTTTTTT.

This chain joins TRBV11-3 and TRBJ1-1, with TRBD1 matching over 12 bases. CDR1 and CDR2 from the germline V gene are SGHNT and YENEEA. The CDR3 runs 15 residues. With 3 bases clipped from V and 10 bases from J, the junction kept 9 bases outside the gene matches. CDR3 in amino acids: CASSLSPGQGARAFF. The DNA for the CDR3 is TGTGCCAGCAGCTTGTCTCCGGGACAGGGGGCTCGAGCTTTCTTT.

The chain employs TRBV5-1 and TRBJ1-6, with a weak D call TRBD1 (5 bases). The CDR3 consists of 14 residues. Germline V gene sequence: CDR1 SGHRS, CDR2 YFSETQ. Deletions cut 5 bases from V and 10 bases from J, with 16 bases between. The CDR3 loop reads CASSPTSGDSPLHF. The CDR3 DNA reads TGCGCCAGCAGTCCAACGTCGGGGGACTCACCCCTCCACTTT.

The chain joins TRBV10-1 to TRBJ2-2; the D gene is possibly TRBD2 (5 bases). V was cut by 5 bases and J by 4 bases, with 5 bases left in between. This CDR3 is 12 amino acids long. In germline, CDR1 is WNHNN, CDR2 SYGVQD (reference sequence). The CDR3: CASSTSTGELFF. CDR3 DNA sequence: TGCGCCAGCAGTACTAGCACCGGGGAGCTGTTTTTT.

The chain has TRBV7-2 and TRBJ1-1, with D possibly matching TRBD1 (6 bases). Trimming removed 5 bases from V and 7 bases from J, with 17 bases in between. Germline CDR1 is SGHTA and CDR2 is FQGNSA. This CDR3 is 14 amino acids long. CDR3 nucleotides: TGTGCCAGCAGCGCGGGACACGTAGGGGGTGAAGCTTTCTTT. Its translation is CASSAGHVGGEAFF. Filled out from reference TRBV7-2 and TRBJ1-1, the complete variable domain reads GAGVSQSPSNKVTEKGKDVELRCDPISGHTALYWYRQSLGQGLEFLIYFQGNSAPDKSGLPSDRFSAERTGGSVSTLTIQRTQQEDSAVYLCASSAGHVGGEAFFGQGTRLTVV.

V usage is TRBV4-1 and J usage is TRBJ2-7, with D possibly matching TRBD2 (5 bases). The germline V gene encodes CDR1 MGHRA and CDR2 YSYEKL. This CDR3 has 13 residues. The V end lost 11 bases, the J end lost 0 bases, and 14 bases lay between the germline ends. In nucleotides, the CDR3 is TGCGCCTCCCAAGCGGAGCACTCCTACGAGCAGTACTTC. Its translation is CASQAEHSYEQYF.

The rearrangement joins TRBV27 to TRBJ1-4, with 8 nucleotides matching TRBD1. Germline V gene lookup returns CDR1 MNHEY and CDR2 SMNVEV (reference sequence). Trimming at V came to 3 bases and at J to 8 bases, leaving 2 bases not matched to a gene. The CDR3 is 13 amino acids. The CDR3 nucleotides are TGTGCCAGCAGTTTGACAGGGGTGGAAAAACTGTTTTTT. Translation gives CASSLTGVEKLFF.

This chain links TRBV2 with TRBJ1-5; perhaps TRBD1 as D (5 bases). This CDR3 region has 14 residues. Germline-derived CDR1 and CDR2 are SNHLY and FYNNEI. V dropped 7 bases and J dropped 6 bases, with 16 bases sitting between them. The CDR3 loop reads CASTPRAGGQPQHF. In DNA form, the CDR3 reads TGTGCCAGCACCCCAAGAGCGGGGGGTCAGCCCCAGCATTTT.

The V gene is TRBV2, the J gene TRBJ1-4; D is possibly TRBD1 (5 bases). Trimming removed 6 bases from V and 3 bases from J, with 17 bases in between. CDR3 length: 16 residues. Per the germline V gene, CDR1 is SNHLY and CDR2 is FYNNEI. CDR3 sequence reads: CASRELWGSSNEKLFF. CDR3 DNA sequence: TGTGCCAGCAGGGAGTTATGGGGGTCGTCTAATGAAAAACTGTTTTTT.

CDR3 DNA sequence: TGCAGCGTTATGGGACTAGCGGAAAGTTACGAGCAGTACTTC. It codes for CSVMGLAESYEQYF. The rearrangement joins TRBV29-1 to TRBJ2-7; 11 nucleotides line up with TRBD2. J gave up 4 bases and V 5 bases, and 7 bases lay outside the gene matches. Germline V gene sequence: CDR1 SQVTM, CDR2 ANQGSEA. This CDR3 contains 14 residues.

The J gene is TRBJ1-2, the V gene TRBV7-2; 7 bases line up with TRBD1. Looked up from germline, CDR1 is SGHTA and CDR2 is FQGNSA. This CDR3 region has 13 residues. The J segment lost 8 bases and the V segment lost 5 bases, leaving 8 bases of the junction unmatched. CDR3 sequence: CASSLQGLGGYTF. The CDR3 DNA reads as TGTGCCAGCAGCCTACAGGGGTTGGGGGGCTACACCTTC.

The chain combines TRBV28 with TRBJ1-5; D is perhaps TRBD1 (6 bases). This CDR3 comprises 16 residues. CDR1 is MDHEN and CDR2 is SYDVKM in the germline V gene. Deletions cut 5 bases from V and 1 base from J, with 15 bases between. The CDR3 DNA follows: TGTGCCAGCAGTAGCCAGGGGTTGGTCAGCAATCAGCCCCAGCATTTT. Translated: CASSSQGLVSNQPQHF.

The V and J genes are TRBV2 and TRBJ1-5; 8 bases fit TRBD1. The CDR3 is made up of 16 amino acids. In germline, CDR1 is SNHLY, CDR2 FYNNEI. V was clipped by 9 bases and J by 9 bases; unmatched bases: 19. The CDR3 sequence is CASHQSRDRSLGPQHF. The CDR3 DNA sequence: TGTGCCAGTCACCAGAGTCGGGACAGGAGCCTAGGGCCCCAGCATTTT.